This TCR beta chain was sequenced in a study of identifying expanded T cells in peripheral blood. General study results and limits: Differentially abundant clones: 0.95 to 1.5 between replicates, 15 to 17 at around 2 weeks, 19 to 20 at four. Across healthy donors, higher total template counts meant significantly greater approximately two-week count variance.

This clone was detected once. Its antigen is currently unknown. Profiled with immunoSEQ multiplex PCR; TCRdb holds only in-frame clones, not every one. Of tens of thousands of clones in the sample, 70% to 90% were seen once. No infections or other immune events were documented during collection. The V gene's germline CDR1 is LNHDA and CDR2 SQIVND (reference sequence). This CDR3 is 14 amino acids long. Trimming removed 8 bases at V and 2 bases at J, with 13 bases between. The sequence was collected from a person aged 18 to 75 in good health. The sequenced sample was blood. The chain couples TRBV19 to TRBJ2-1; D perhaps matches TRBD2 (5 bases). The CDR3 sequence is CASQHGSTYNEQFF. CDR3 nucleotides: TGTGCCAGTCAGCATGGGAGTACCTACAATGAGCAGTTCTTC.